This TCR beta chain derives from a study of cytomegalovirus exposure and HLA in healthy donors. Study-level results: V- and J-gene trimming in TCR beta was tied to a missense DCLRE1C variant by an analysis performed later. Analysis was performed later, and it showed HLA-associated TCR beta chains to be more clonally expanded than equally common others. Within an earlier analysis, most TCR beta V segments proved productive either about 90% or about 30% of the time. Most CMV-associated TCR beta chains were later found to appear HLA-restricted.

The PCR had 60 Vbeta and 13 Jbeta primers. Assay used: immunoSEQ multiplex PCR; TCRdb lists only in-frame clones, some missing. Of 100,000 to 150,000 clones listed, more than 65% are singletons. Germline CDR1 SGHVS, CDR2 FNYEAQ. Trimming at V came to 3 bases and at J to 8 bases, leaving 8 bases not matched to a gene. The CDR3 is 15 amino acids. Of note for this clone: Its antigen is undetermined.

The TCR originated in a human donor in good health. The sample was PBMCs. The chain joins TRBV7-6 to TRBJ1-2, with TRBD1 matching over 11 bases. The CDR3 nucleotides are TGTGCCAGCAGCTTTCCGGGACAGGGGGTCAGGGGCTACACCTTC. Protein product: CASSFPGQGVRGYTF.